The rows below give T cell receptor beta chains drawn from one sample of a study of blood T cell repertoires in COVID-19. Using immunoSEQ multiplex PCR, the repertoire was profiled, and TCRdb retains in-frame clones only, with some absent. The sample includes 50,000 to 55,000 clones, approximately 87% of them seen just once. Sequences were obtained from peripheral blood. The receptors were sampled from a man in his fifties with acute or convalescent COVID-19. CDR3s include the opening cysteine and the closing phenylalanine or tryptophan. Each record gives: CDR3 DNA, CDR3 protein, V gene, D gene, clone size, J gene, CDR3 length. D genes are given only for firm matches. Clone size is shown for a subset of rows, as once, few, many or a class of expanded clone.

CDR3nt: TGTGCCAGCAGCTTAGGGGGGGGGCTTTACAATGAGCAGTTCTTC
CDR3aa: CASSLGGGLYNEQFF
v_gene: TRBV7-2
d_gene: .
abundance: few
j_gene: TRBJ2-1
len: 15

CDR3nt: TGTGCCAGCAGTCCAGGGGTTGCAGGAAACACCATATATTTT
CDR3aa: CASSPGVAGNTIYF
v_gene: TRBV6-5
d_gene: .
abundance: .
j_gene: TRBJ1-3
len: 14

CDR3nt: TGTGCCAGCAGTTACTCGTTGACAGGGGCAACCGGGGAGCTGTTTTTT
CDR3aa: CASSYSLTGATGELFF
v_gene: TRBV6-5
d_gene: TRBD1
abundance: .
j_gene: TRBJ2-2
len: 16

CDR3nt: TGTGCCAGCAGCCCCACAGACAGGGCTAACGAGCAGTACTTC
CDR3aa: CASSPTDRANEQYF
v_gene: TRBV5-6
d_gene: TRBD1
abundance: .
j_gene: TRBJ2-7
len: 14

CDR3nt: TGTGCCAGTACGGACAGGGGAGGCAGAAAAGCTTTCTTT
CDR3aa: CASTDRGGRKAFF
v_gene: TRBV19
d_gene: TRBD1
abundance: .
j_gene: TRBJ1-1
len: 13

CDR3nt: TGTGCCAGTAGTGCGCTACCTCAGCCCCAGCATTTT
CDR3aa: CASSALPQPQHF
v_gene: TRBV19
d_gene: .
abundance: .
j_gene: TRBJ1-5
len: 12

CDR3nt: TGTGCCAGCAGCCCACATCTAACCGGGACAGGGGTCGAGACCCAGTACTTC
CDR3aa: CASSPHLTGTGVETQYF
v_gene: TRBV27
d_gene: TRBD1
abundance: .
j_gene: TRBJ2-5
len: 17

CDR3nt: TGTGCCAGCTCACGACTAGCGGGGGAACATGCCTACGAGCAGTACTTC
CDR3aa: CASSRLAGEHAYEQYF
v_gene: TRBV18
d_gene: TRBD2
abundance: .
j_gene: TRBJ2-7
len: 16

CDR3nt: TGTGCCAGCGAGGGACAGCCCTCCGACTATGGCTACACCTTC
CDR3aa: CASEGQPSDYGYTF
v_gene: TRBV6-5
d_gene: TRBD1
abundance: few
j_gene: TRBJ1-2
len: 14

CDR3nt: TGTGCCAGCAGCCCGATAGACAGATCCTACGAGCAGTACTTC
CDR3aa: CASSPIDRSYEQYF
v_gene: TRBV11-3
d_gene: .
abundance: .
j_gene: TRBJ2-7
len: 14

CDR3nt: TGCGCCAGCAGCCAGAACGGACAGCGACCCTACGAGCAGTACTTC
CDR3aa: CASSQNGQRPYEQYF
v_gene: TRBV4-1
d_gene: .
abundance: .
j_gene: TRBJ2-7
len: 15

CDR3nt: TGTGCCAGTAGTCTTCGGGACAGGGTCGATCAGCCCCAGCATTTT
CDR3aa: CASSLRDRVDQPQHF
v_gene: TRBV19
d_gene: TRBD1
abundance: .
j_gene: TRBJ1-5
len: 15

CDR3nt: TGTGCCAGCAGTTTAAGCGTTGCGACTTCCTACAATGAGCAGTTCTTC
CDR3aa: CASSLSVATSYNEQFF
v_gene: TRBV28
d_gene: .
abundance: .
j_gene: TRBJ2-1
len: 16

CDR3nt: TGTGCCAGCGGACAGGGTGTAAATTCACCCCTCCACTTT
CDR3aa: CASGQGVNSPLHF
v_gene: TRBV19
d_gene: TRBD1
abundance: .
j_gene: TRBJ1-6
len: 13

CDR3nt: TGTGCCTCCTCTCCGGGGGACACTGAAGCTTTCTTT
CDR3aa: CASSPGDTEAFF
v_gene: TRBV24-1
d_gene: .
abundance: .
j_gene: TRBJ1-1
len: 12

CDR3nt: TGTGCCAGCAGCTTGGACCCGGGACAGGGTTACGAGCAGTACTTC
CDR3aa: CASSLDPGQGYEQYF
v_gene: TRBV5-4
d_gene: TRBD1
abundance: .
j_gene: TRBJ2-7
len: 15

CDR3nt: TGTGCCAGCAGCCCCCGGGACAGGGATGAAAACTATGGCTACACCTTC
CDR3aa: CASSPRDRDENYGYTF
v_gene: TRBV7-8
d_gene: TRBD1
abundance: .
j_gene: TRBJ1-2
len: 16

CDR3nt: TGTGCCAGCAGCTTGACCGTCGGCAGGGGAAATCAGCCCCAGCATTTT
CDR3aa: CASSLTVGRGNQPQHF
v_gene: TRBV5-6
d_gene: .
abundance: few
j_gene: TRBJ1-5
len: 16

CDR3nt: TGTGCCAGCTCAATCCTAGCGGGTTACAATGAGCAGTTCTTC
CDR3aa: CASSILAGYNEQFF
v_gene: TRBV18
d_gene: TRBD2
abundance: .
j_gene: TRBJ2-1
len: 14

CDR3nt: TGTGCCAGCAGCTTATTAGCGGGAGGGTACACAGATACGCAGTATTTT
CDR3aa: CASSLLAGGYTDTQYF
v_gene: TRBV7-8
d_gene: TRBD2
abundance: .
j_gene: TRBJ2-3
len: 16

CDR3nt: TGTGCCAGCAGTCCGGAGGGCGACACTGAAGCTTTCTTT
CDR3aa: CASSPEGDTEAFF
v_gene: TRBV11-3
d_gene: .
abundance: .
j_gene: TRBJ1-1
len: 13

CDR3nt: TGTGCCAGCAGCTTAGTGGCGGGGGGGCTTAATGGTGAGCAGTTCTTC
CDR3aa: CASSLVAGGLNGEQFF
v_gene: TRBV7-3
d_gene: TRBD2
abundance: .
j_gene: TRBJ2-1
len: 16

CDR3nt: TGTGCCAGCCATGACCGGGAGGGCCAAGAGACCCAGTACTTC
CDR3aa: CASHDREGQETQYF
v_gene: TRBV2
d_gene: TRBD2
abundance: .
j_gene: TRBJ2-5
len: 14

CDR3nt: TGTGCCAGCAGTTACAACCACAGGGGACCCTACAATGAGCAGTTCTTC
CDR3aa: CASSYNHRGPYNEQFF
v_gene: TRBV6-5
d_gene: TRBD1
abundance: .
j_gene: TRBJ2-1
len: 16

CDR3nt: TGCGCCAGCAGCTTGGACTTGGGAGACAGGTACACCGGGGAGCTGTTTTTT
CDR3aa: CASSLDLGDRYTGELFF
v_gene: TRBV5-1
d_gene: .
abundance: .
j_gene: TRBJ2-2
len: 17

CDR3nt: TGTGCCAGCAGCGGGACAGGGGATACCGAGCAGTACTTC
CDR3aa: CASSGTGDTEQYF
v_gene: TRBV3-1/TRBV3-2
d_gene: TRBD1
abundance: .
j_gene: TRBJ2-7
len: 13

CDR3nt: TGTGCCAGCAGCTTAAATAGCGCGGGGGGCTGGGAGACCCAGTACTTC
CDR3aa: CASSLNSAGGWETQYF
v_gene: TRBV7-3
d_gene: TRBD2
abundance: .
j_gene: TRBJ2-5
len: 16